This TCR beta chain was recovered during a study of blood T cell repertoires in COVID-19 (dated by TCRdb to the early 2020s). Notes on the research overall: Samples covering the acute and convalescent phases of COVID-19 were provided by collaborators in the United States, Italy and Spain. The prospective study material was composed of cDNA or gDNA derived from T cells, B-cell-depleted T cells, or PBMCs. A de-identified subject ID, COVID-19 status, age in years and sex were almost always included in the sample metadata. Where available, HLA class I and class II types were taken from metadata supplied by the sample provider and were not determined by assay-based typing. The repertoires were released in a freely available public database intended as a resource for research on the immune response to SARS-CoV-2. The samples were drawn from the first 160 participants of the ongoing ImmuneRACE study and from 950 to 1,500 subjects provided by 6 global collaborators. Subjects who had been exposed to COVID-19, were actively infected with it, or had recovered from it provided the deeply sampled blood TCRbeta repertoires that made up the dataset. What the work shows at the level of the full study, not this receptor alone: The amount of clinical and demographic metadata varied by source and participant and was provided uncurated.

V loses 5 bases at its end and J loses 1 base; junction bases beyond the gene matches: 7. From the cysteine up to the phenylalanine, the CDR3 has a length of 16 residues. This entry keeps only the CDR3 DNA: 48 bases, framed from base 1. CDR1 PRHDT and CDR2 FYEKMQ are derived from the germline V gene (reference sequence). To note about this clone: Its recognized antigen is unknown. No much larger clone exists at a distance of one base, and base qualities are not known.

At one collaborating source in Seattle, patients were enrolled during active infection and were followed longitudinally through the course of disease. Whole blood was collected in K2EDTA tubes by collaborating institutions according to the institutions' own protocols. For TCRbeta analysis, collaborator samples were shipped as frozen whole blood, as isolated PBMCs, or as DNA extracted from either sample type. TCRbeta CDR3 regions were amplified from genomic DNA using the immunoSEQ Assay, a bias-controlled multiplex PCR. Turning to the authors' computational methods: The number of nucleated cells in each sample was estimated by amplification of reference gene primers within the assay. To quantify the absolute abundance of each unique TCRbeta CDR3 rearrangement, sequence reads were collapsed and filtered. Productive Simpson clonality was computed per sample as the square root of Simpson's diversity index over productive rearrangements. TCRdb stores this immuneACCESS table with in-frame sequences only. Part of the clones is absent; in the studies checked, under half of the shortfall reflects unresolved V genes, and no reason is known for the rest. The D gene and trimming were derived from the DNA, and the V and J assignments and clone size from that table. The sample table shows roughly 81,000 clones, and roughly 88% are seen once. Roughly 3.2% of the sample goes to the ten largest clones.

The sequence links TRBV13 to TRBJ2-3; 9 junctional bases match TRBD2. This receptor was identified in a woman of 80 years or more with COVID-19, enrolled during active disease. Input material: peripheral blood. The bases read TGTGCCAGCAGCCCGCTAGCGGGACCGCGCACAGATACGCAGTATTTT. Translated, this is CASSPLAGPRTDTQYF. Extended through the reference TRBV13 and TRBJ2-3 proteins, this CDR3 yields the full variable domain: AAGVIQSPRHLIKEKRETATLKCYPIPRHDTVYWYQQGPGQDPQFLISFYEKMQSDKGSIPDRFSAQQFSDYHSELNMSSLELGDSALYFCASSPLAGPRTDTQYFGPGTRLTVL.